Following are 30 T cell receptor beta chains from one sample sequenced in a study of blood T cell repertoires in COVID-19. Assay: immunoSEQ multiplex PCR; the TCRdb copy retains only in-frame clones and omits some. The sample carries roughly 300,000 clones, roughly 87% recorded once. The material sequenced was PBMCs or T cells enriched from blood (not recorded which). The source of these receptors is a woman under 40 who had recovered from COVID-19.

The chain joins TRBV6-2 or TRBV6-3 to TRBJ2-3; no clear D gene. The V gene's germline CDR1 is MNHEY and CDR2 SVGEGT. V shed 0 bases and J shed 0 bases, with 7 bases lying between them. The CDR3 has 15 amino acids. The CDR3 protein is CASSYSTESTDTQYF. The CDR3 DNA reads as TGTGCCAGCAGTTACTCGACGGAGAGCACAGATACGCAGTATTTT.

This rearrangement joins TRBV28 to TRBJ1-6; D perhaps matches TRBD1 (5 bases). This CDR3 contains 16 residues. V lost 6 bases and J 7 bases, leaving 19 bases between the germline ends. The germline V gene has CDR1 MDHEN and CDR2 SYDVKM. DNA of the CDR3: TGTGCCAGCAGCCCCAATAAGCTAGGGGTCAATTCACCCCTCCACTTT. Amino acids: CASSPNKLGVNSPLHF. Full variable domain (remainder filled in from reference TRBV28 and TRBJ1-6): DVKVTQSSRYLVKRTGEKVFLECVQDMDHENMFWYRQDPGLGLRLIYFSYDVKMKEKGDIPEGYSVSREKKERFSLILESASTNQTSMYLCASSPNKLGVNSPLHFGNGTRLTVT.

The chain is built from TRBV19 and TRBJ2-7, with D unclear. The germline gives CDR1 LNHDA, CDR2 SQIVND (reference sequence). Trimming took 5 bases from V and 7 from J, leaving 21 bases between them. The CDR3 sequence is 15 residues long. CDR3: CASSLTWRKPSEQYF. CDR3 coding DNA: TGTGCCAGTAGTCTAACATGGCGGAAGCCTTCAGAGCAGTACTTC.

This sequence joins TRBV7-2 and TRBJ2-5; D is possibly TRBD2 (5 bases). V was shortened by 2 bases and J by 5 bases, with 18 bases between the two germline ends. This CDR3 has 16 amino acids. Germline assignment: CDR1 SGHTA and CDR2 FQGNSA. In DNA form, the CDR3 reads TGTGCCAGCAGCTTATTCGGCGGACTTACAGAGGAGACCCAGTACTTC. Its protein product is CASSLFGGLTEETQYF.

The chain carries TRBV5-6 and TRBJ1-1; D is ambiguous. V lost 6 bases, J lost 4 bases, and 10 bases lay in between. CDR3 size: 12 residues. Germline V gene sequence: CDR1 SGHDT, CDR2 YYEEEE. CDR3 DNA sequence: TGTGCCAGCACCTTCAGATTCACTGAAGCTTTCTTT. It is translated as CASTFRFTEAFF.

This clone showed up just a few times. V gene TRBV28 combines with J gene TRBJ1-5; TRBD1 matches at 11 bases. The junction had 6 bases not matched to a gene; V was cut back by 6 bases and J by 5 bases. This CDR3 has 15 residues. CDR1 and CDR2 (germline): MDHEN, SYDVKM. This chain's CDR3 is CASSVTGQGDQPQHF. For the CDR3, the DNA is TGTGCCAGCAGCGTAACGGGACAGGGGGATCAGCCCCAGCATTTT.

The J gene is TRBJ1-2, the V gene TRBV11-2; perhaps TRBD1 as D (5 bases). This CDR3 spans 14 amino acids. The germline V gene has CDR1 SGHAT and CDR2 FQNNGV. Deletions cut 2 bases from V and 4 bases from J, with 11 bases between. The CDR3 coding sequence is TGTGCCAGCAGCTTAAACAGGAATAGCTATGGCTACACCTTC. It translates to CASSLNRNSYGYTF.

The chain has TRBV18 and TRBJ2-2; D possibly corresponds to TRBD1 (6 bases). Trimming took off 6 bases at V and 2 bases at J, with 13 bases between the two ends. The CDR3 consists of 15 residues. The germline V gene encodes CDR1 KGHSH and CDR2 LQKENI. The CDR3 is CASSRSGGNTGELFF. The CDR3, as DNA: TGTGCCAGCTCCCGGAGTGGGGGCAACACCGGGGAGCTGTTTTTT.

The chain links TRBV4-2 to TRBJ2-5; 11 bases match TRBD2. CDR1 is LGHNA, CDR2 YNFKEQ, per germline. The V segment lost 4 bases and the J segment 1 base; nucleotides outside the gene matches: 5. The CDR3 is made up of 16 amino acids. Here the CDR3 reads CASSPSGLAGQETQYF. DNA of the CDR3: TGTGCCAGCAGCCCTTCAGGACTAGCGGGCCAAGAGACCCAGTACTTC.

This chain connects TRBV10-2 to TRBJ1-4; TRBD1 agrees at 8 bases. Germline V gene data show CDR1 as WSHSY and CDR2 as SAAADI. This CDR3 comprises 15 residues. V was pared by 5 bases and J by 3 bases, with 5 bases of the junction left unmatched. The CDR3 protein is CASSFQGAANEKLFF. The CDR3 DNA is TGCGCCAGCAGTTTTCAGGGGGCAGCTAATGAAAAACTGTTTTTT.

CDR3 nucleotides: TGTGCCAGCAGCCAAACGGCGGGACTAGGGACAGATACGCAGTATTTT. Translating it yields CASSQTAGLGTDTQYF. V gene TRBV3-1 (or the pseudogene TRBV3-2) combines with J gene TRBJ2-3; 8 bases are a match to TRBD2. CDR3 size: 16 residues. CDR1 and CDR2 (germline): LGHDT, YNNKEL (reference sequence). Germline trimming cut 2 bases from V and 3 bases from J; bases unmatched to any gene: 7.

This clone has just one count. CDR3 sequence: CASSAGRDTDTQYF. The DNA for the CDR3 is TGTGCCAGCAGCGCAGGCCGGGATACAGATACGCAGTATTTT. This chain uses TRBV2 with TRBJ2-3, with D possibly being TRBD2 (5 bases). This CDR3 has 14 residues. With 6 bases removed from V and 3 bases from J, the gap between germline ends came to 13 bases. Germline CDR1 is SNHLY and CDR2 is FYNNEI.

The gene calls are TRBV29-1 and TRBJ1-1; possible D gene TRBD1, 6 bases. Germline CDR1 reads SQVTM; CDR2 reads ANQGSEA. V lost 4 bases and J 4 bases, leaving 13 bases between the germline ends. CDR3 size: 13 residues. This chain's CDR3 is CSVGLDRSTEAFF. The CDR3 DNA follows: TGCAGCGTTGGATTGGACAGATCCACTGAAGCTTTCTTT.

The gene calls are TRBV5-6 and TRBJ1-1; weak D call: TRBD1 (6 bases). V lost 1 base to trimming and J lost 4 bases, with 8 bases between them. The CDR3 spans 13 residues. Germline values: CDR1 SGHDT, CDR2 YYEEEE. The CDR3 bases are TGTGCCAGCAGCTTGAGGGGGACCACTGAAGCTTTCTTT. It is translated as CASSLRGTTEAFF.

V is TRBV30 and J is TRBJ2-7; 8 nucleotides align to TRBD2. CDR1 GTSNPN and CDR2 SVGIG come from the germline V gene (reference sequence). The CDR3 totals 14 residues. The J segment lost 6 bases and the V segment lost 4 bases, leaving 11 bases of the junction unmatched. The CDR3 reads CAWMRAGGYREQYF. The CDR3 DNA reads as TGTGCCTGGATGAGGGCGGGGGGATACCGCGAGCAGTACTTC.

The V call is TRBV13, the J call TRBJ1-1; D is unclear. Looked up from germline, CDR1 is PRHDT and CDR2 is FYEKMQ (reference sequence). This CDR3 is 14 amino acids long. V was clipped by 5 bases and J by 1 base, with 11 bases between them. Here the CDR3 reads CASSAGRGNTEAFF. The CDR3 region has the DNA TGTGCCAGCAGCGCGGGGAGAGGGAACACTGAAGCTTTCTTT.

This chain links TRBV30 with TRBJ1-2; D is possibly TRBD1 (5 bases). Deletions cut 2 bases from V and 4 bases from J, with 14 bases between. The CDR3 is 14 residues long. In germline, CDR1 is GTSNPN, CDR2 SVGIG (reference sequence). In nucleotides, the CDR3 is TGTGCCTGGAGTTTTCACAGGACGAGCTATGGCTACACCTTC. Amino acids: CAWSFHRTSYGYTF.

This rearrangement joins TRBV7-9 to TRBJ2-2, with 9 positions matching TRBD1. In germline, CDR1 is SEHNR, CDR2 FQNEAQ (reference sequence). V gave up 8 bases and J gave up 1 base; unmatched junction bases: 5. There are 15 residues in the CDR3. The DNA of the CDR3 is TGTGCCAGCCCCGGGACAGGGCAGAACACCGGGGAGCTGTTTTTT. It specifies CASPGTGQNTGELFF.

This clone showed up just a few times. Germline is not matched at one junction end, which may reflect a read error. The chain combines TRBV5-3 with TRBJ1-4, with 7 bases identical to TRBD1. TRBV5-3 is placed among ORFs of uncertain function. The CDR3 length is 14 residues. In DNA, the CDR3 is TGTGCCAGAAGTTTGGACAGGAATAATGAAAAACTGTTTTTT. This sequence encodes CARSLDRNNEKLFF.

In DNA form, the CDR3 reads TGTGCCAGCAGCCAAGAGAGCTTCTTGGTCTCTGGAAACACCATATATTTT. This codes for CASSQESFLVSGNTIYF. The V and J genes are TRBV3-1 (or the pseudogene TRBV3-2) and TRBJ1-3; D gene ambiguous. This CDR3 is 17 amino acids long. V lost 0 bases and J lost 0, with 12 bases in between. Germline values: CDR1 LGHDT, CDR2 YNNKEL (reference sequence).

The J gene is TRBJ1-6, the V gene TRBV28; D is unresolved. Germline CDR1 and CDR2: MDHEN and SYDVKM. V lost 2 bases and J lost 5, with 10 bases in between. This CDR3 contains 15 residues. The CDR3 region has the DNA TGTGCCAGCAGTTTACTAACCTCAAATAATTCACCCCTCCACTTT. This translates into CASSLLTSNNSPLHF.

V usage is TRBV13 and J usage is TRBJ2-7, with TRBD1 matching over 12 bases. V lost 5 bases and J lost 4; bases outside the gene matches: 6. The CDR3 loop spans 15 amino acids. The germline gives CDR1 PRHDT, CDR2 FYEKMQ (reference sequence). CDR3 in DNA: TGTGCCAGCAGCCTAGAGGGACAGGGGGCTTACGAGCAGTACTTC. Translation gives CASSLEGQGAYEQYF.

The CDR3 loop reads CASSYAASGYTDTQYF. Here the CDR3 DNA reads TGTGCCAGCAGTTACGCGGCTAGCGGTTACACAGATACGCAGTATTTT. The chain combines TRBV6-5 with TRBJ2-3; TRBD2 matches at 7 bases. The junction had 7 bases not matched to a gene; V was cut back by 2 bases and J by 2 bases. CDR3 size: 16 residues. Germline V gene sequence: CDR1 MNHEY, CDR2 SVGAGI.

This chain joins TRBV7-9 and TRBJ1-4, with TRBD1 matching over 9 bases. Looked up from germline, CDR1 is SEHNR and CDR2 is FQNEAQ (reference sequence). This CDR3 has 15 residues. The junction had 6 bases not matched to a gene; V was cut back by 2 bases and J by 8 bases. In DNA form, the CDR3 reads TGTGCCAGCAGCTTACGGACAGGGGTGGGCGAAAAACTGTTTTTT. Translation: CASSLRTGVGEKLFF.

Turning to this clone: Germline and junction disagree at one end, which may indicate a read error. The rearrangement links TRBV28 to TRBJ1-5, with 9 nucleotides matching TRBD1. Germline CDR1 reads MDHEN; CDR2 reads SYDVKM. The CDR3 has 15 amino acids. The DNA for the CDR3 is TGTGCCAGCACTTTAGAACAGGGGGCTGGTCAGCCCCAGCATTTT. Residues: CASTLEQGAGQPQHF.

Turning to this clone: The sample has other DNA sequences that encode this CDR3 too. The rearrangement links TRBV11-3 to TRBJ1-1; D is possibly TRBD1 (6 bases). With 3 bases removed from V and 3 bases from J, the gap between germline ends came to 8 bases. Germline CDR1 is SGHNT and CDR2 is YENEEA. The CDR3 runs 13 residues. CDR3 loop: CASSLNRDTEAFF. Here the CDR3 DNA reads TGTGCCAGCAGCTTGAACAGGGACACTGAAGCTTTCTTT.

This chain connects TRBV27 to TRBJ2-1; D may be TRBD1 (6 bases). Germline loops: CDR1 MNHEY, CDR2 SMNVEV (reference sequence). The length of the CDR3 is 16 residues. The V and J ends lost 5 bases and 9 bases respectively, with 23 bases between them. The CDR3 sequence is CASSATPTGSRSEQFF. CDR3 coding DNA: TGTGCCAGCAGTGCAACCCCCACAGGGTCGAGGAGTGAGCAGTTCTTC.

CDR3: CASSFLASGGPRLDTQYF. CDR3 DNA: TGTGCCAGCAGTTTTTTAGCCAGCGGGGGGCCCAGATTAGATACGCAGTATTTT. The chain recombines TRBV27 with TRBJ2-3; 9 bases line up with TRBD2. Germline CDR1 is MNHEY and CDR2 is SMNVEV (reference sequence). The length of the CDR3 is 18 residues. The junction had 15 bases not matched to a gene; V was cut back by 3 bases and J by 5 bases.

The rearrangement uses TRBV7-2 and TRBJ1-1; 10 bases are shared with TRBD1. Germline lookup yields CDR1 SGHTA and CDR2 FQGNSA. The CDR3 is made up of 14 amino acids. The V segment lost 6 bases and the J segment 10 bases; nucleotides outside the gene matches: 11. The CDR3 sequence: CASSYETGGLRAFF. In nucleotides, the CDR3 is TGTGCCAGCAGTTATGAGACAGGGGGCCTTAGAGCTTTCTTT. The variable domain in full, completed from reference TRBV7-2 and TRBJ1-1, reads GAGVSQSPSNKVTEKGKDVELRCDPISGHTALYWYRQSLGQGLEFLIYFQGNSAPDKSGLPSDRFSAERTGGSVSTLTIQRTQQEDSAVYLCASSYETGGLRAFFGQGTRLTVV.

This chain joins TRBV5-6 and TRBJ2-7; perhaps TRBD1 as D (6 bases). The CDR3 runs to 16 residues. V gave up 4 bases and J gave up 2 bases, with 19 bases separating them. From germline, CDR1 is SGHDT and CDR2 YYEEEE. CDR3 region: CASSLILGAEAYEQYF. The CDR3 DNA is TGTGCCAGCAGCCTCATTTTGGGGGCGGAAGCCTACGAGCAGTACTTC.